This TCR beta chain was captured by sequencing in a study of cytomegalovirus exposure and HLA in healthy donors. Study-wide background: The roughly 700 first-cohort repertoires shared a platform with the approximately 130 validation repertoires, as reported in a later analysis. Whole-study results and caveats: Among the CMV-associated chains, a few were confirmed in vitro as specific for CMV antigens.

Sequencing was performed with immunoSEQ multiplex PCR; in TCRdb, only in-frame clones are kept and a portion is missing. This table has 130,000 to 150,000 clones, roughly 86% appearing once. In this sample, this clone turned up many times. Its antigen remains unknown. V was clipped by 0 bases and J by 4 bases, with 15 bases between them. This CDR3 has 16 residues. Germline CDR1 is KGHSH and CDR2 is LQKENI. The origin of this receptor is a woman aged 25 to 45 in good health and CMV-seronegative. The gene calls are TRBV18 and TRBJ1-1; perhaps TRBD1 as D (6 bases). Sequencing used PBMCs. As DNA, the CDR3 is TGTGCCAGCTCACCACCAGGGGACAAATTACCCACTGAAGCTTTCTTT. This translates into CASSPPGDKLPTEAFF.